Reported below is one T cell receptor beta chain. The antigen remains undetermined. Trimming took 4 bases from V and 3 from J; bases not matched to a gene: 6. The CDR3 extends over 15 amino acids. CDR1 is MNHEY and CDR2 is SVGAGI in the germline V gene. This sample stems from a study of beta chain features in type 1 diabetes. Sorting produced populations that all topped 98% purity. The study reverse transcribed the entire isolated RNA, so it sequenced expressed TCRB transcripts. Mean read depth for naive, central memory and regulatory T cell samples was about 3.4 million reads. Sequencing used immunoSEQ multiplex PCR; TCRdb keeps in-frame clones, though not all of them. The sample holds approximately 340,000 clones, roughly 15% seen once. Study-wide results and limits: Moderately but significantly shorter TCRB CDR3s were found in Type 1 diabetes patients in all four CD4+ subsets. The study left unresolved whether HLA type influences TCRB rearrangement.

The chain uses TRBV6-5 and TRBJ2-1, with TRBD1 matching over 7 bases. The receptor was isolated from a young woman in good health. Sequencing used naive CD4+ T cells from blood. The CDR3 region has the DNA TGTGCCAGCAGTTCCCCGGGACAGCGCTACAATGAGCAGTTCTTC. Translating it yields CASSSPGQRYNEQFF.